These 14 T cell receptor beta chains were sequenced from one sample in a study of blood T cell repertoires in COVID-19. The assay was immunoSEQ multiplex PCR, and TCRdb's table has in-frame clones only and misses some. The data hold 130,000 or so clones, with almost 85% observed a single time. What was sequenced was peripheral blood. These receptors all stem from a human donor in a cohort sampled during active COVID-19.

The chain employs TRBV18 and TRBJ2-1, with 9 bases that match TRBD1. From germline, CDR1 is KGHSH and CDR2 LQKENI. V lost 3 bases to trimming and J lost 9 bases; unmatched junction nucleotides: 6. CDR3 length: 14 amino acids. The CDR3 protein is CASSPDRGRGEQFF. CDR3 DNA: TGTGCCAGCTCACCGGACAGGGGTAGGGGTGAGCAGTTCTTC.

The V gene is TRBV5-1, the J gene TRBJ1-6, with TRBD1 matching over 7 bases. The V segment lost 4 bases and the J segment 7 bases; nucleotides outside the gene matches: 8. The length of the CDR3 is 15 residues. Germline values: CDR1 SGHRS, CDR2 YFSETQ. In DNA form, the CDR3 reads TGCGCCAGCAGCATAACCGGGACAGCGAATTCACCCCTCCACTTT. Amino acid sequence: CASSITGTANSPLHF.

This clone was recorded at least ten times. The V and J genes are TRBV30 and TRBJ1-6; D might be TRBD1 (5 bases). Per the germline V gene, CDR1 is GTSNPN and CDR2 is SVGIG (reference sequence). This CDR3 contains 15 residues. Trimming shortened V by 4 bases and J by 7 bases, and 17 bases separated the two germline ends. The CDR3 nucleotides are TGTGCCTGGACCGGAGTCGGGGGGATCAATTCACCCCTCCACTTT. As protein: CAWTGVGGINSPLHF.

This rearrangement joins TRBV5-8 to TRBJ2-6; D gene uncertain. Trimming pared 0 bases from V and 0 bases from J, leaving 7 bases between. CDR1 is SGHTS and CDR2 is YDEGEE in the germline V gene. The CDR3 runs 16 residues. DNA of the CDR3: TGTGCCAGCAGCTTGGGGCACAACTCTGGGGCCAACGTCCTGACTTTC. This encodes CASSLGHNSGANVLTF.

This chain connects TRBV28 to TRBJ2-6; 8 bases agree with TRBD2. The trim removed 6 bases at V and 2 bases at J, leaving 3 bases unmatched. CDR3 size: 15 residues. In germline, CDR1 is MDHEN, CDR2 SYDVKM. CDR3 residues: CASSRGGAGANVLTF. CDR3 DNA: TGTGCCAGCAGCCGGGGGGGGGCTGGGGCCAACGTCCTGACTTTC.

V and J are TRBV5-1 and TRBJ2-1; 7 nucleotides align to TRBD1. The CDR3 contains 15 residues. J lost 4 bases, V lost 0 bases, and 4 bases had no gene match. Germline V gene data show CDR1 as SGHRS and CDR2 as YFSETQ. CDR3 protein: CASSLASGGYNEQFF. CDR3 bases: TGCGCCAGCAGCTTGGCGTCAGGGGGATACAATGAGCAGTTCTTC.

The CDR3 DNA sequence: TGTGCCAGCAGCGTAGGACTAGCAGGCACAGATACGCAGTATTTT. Its protein product is CASSVGLAGTDTQYF. The gene calls are TRBV7-6 and TRBJ2-3, with 8 nucleotides matching TRBD2. V shed 5 bases and J 1 base; nucleotides not matched to a gene: 5. The CDR3 consists of 15 residues. The germline V gene has CDR1 SGHVS and CDR2 FNYEAQ.

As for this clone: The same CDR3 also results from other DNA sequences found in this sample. DNA of the CDR3: TGTGCCAGCAGCAAAACCTCTATATCCACAGATACGCAGTATTTT. This sequence encodes CASSKTSISTDTQYF. The chain employs TRBV5-4 and TRBJ2-3; D is unresolved. Germline CDR1 is SGHNT and CDR2 is YYREEE (reference sequence). The CDR3 is 15 amino acids. Trimming removed 4 bases from V and 2 bases from J, with 14 bases in between.

For the CDR3, the DNA is TGTGCCAGCACCTTGAACACTGAAGCTTTCTTT. It encodes CASTLNTEAFF. The gene calls are TRBV13 and TRBJ1-1; unclear D gene. Germline loops: CDR1 PRHDT, CDR2 FYEKMQ (reference sequence). CDR3 length equals 11 residues. Deletions cut 7 bases from V and 0 bases from J, with 3 bases between.

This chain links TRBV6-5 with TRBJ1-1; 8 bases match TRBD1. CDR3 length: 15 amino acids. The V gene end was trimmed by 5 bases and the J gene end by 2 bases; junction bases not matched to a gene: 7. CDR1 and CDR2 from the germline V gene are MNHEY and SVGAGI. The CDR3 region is CASSQGALPNTEAFF. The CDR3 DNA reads TGTGCCAGCAGTCAGGGGGCGCTTCCTAACACTGAAGCTTTCTTT.

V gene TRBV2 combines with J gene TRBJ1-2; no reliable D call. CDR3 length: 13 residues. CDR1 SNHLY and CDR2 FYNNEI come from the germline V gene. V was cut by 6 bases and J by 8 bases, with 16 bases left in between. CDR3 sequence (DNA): TGTGCCAGCAGACCGAACAGCTTTCGCGGCTACACCTTC. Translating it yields CASRPNSFRGYTF.

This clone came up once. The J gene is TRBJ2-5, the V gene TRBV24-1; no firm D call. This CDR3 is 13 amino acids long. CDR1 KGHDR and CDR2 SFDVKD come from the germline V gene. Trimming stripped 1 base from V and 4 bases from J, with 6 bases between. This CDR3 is CATSDFRGETQYF. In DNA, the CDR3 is TGTGCCACCAGTGATTTCCGCGGAGAGACCCAGTACTTC.

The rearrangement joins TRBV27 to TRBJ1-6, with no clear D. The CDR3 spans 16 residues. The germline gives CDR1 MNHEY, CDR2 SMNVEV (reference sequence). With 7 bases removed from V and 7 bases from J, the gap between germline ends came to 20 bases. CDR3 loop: CASNAGGRVVNSPLHF. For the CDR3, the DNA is TGTGCCAGCAACGCGGGAGGCCGAGTCGTGAATTCACCCCTCCACTTT.

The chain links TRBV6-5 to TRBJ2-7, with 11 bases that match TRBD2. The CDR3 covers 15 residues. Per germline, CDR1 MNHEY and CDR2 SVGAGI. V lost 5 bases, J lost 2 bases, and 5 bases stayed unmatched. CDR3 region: CASSTLAGGAYEQYF. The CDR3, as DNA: TGTGCCAGCAGTACCCTAGCGGGGGGCGCCTACGAGCAGTACTTC.